Listed below are T cell receptor beta chains from one sample, sequenced in a study of T cell responses to AZD1222 COVID-19 vaccine. Libraries were prepared by immunoSEQ multiplex PCR; TCRdb keeps only in-frame clonotypes and omits some of them. The sample yields about 160,000 clones, 90% to 95% seen once. The input for sequencing was peripheral blood, taken on day 0 of AZD1222 vaccination. Receptor source: an adult in good health. CDR3s include the opening cysteine and the closing phenylalanine or tryptophan. The order of the fields is V gene, D gene, J gene, clone size, CDR3 DNA, CDR3 protein. A D gene is named only where the DNA matches it firmly. Size tells how often a clone was seen (once, few, many) or the class of an expanded clone, and some rows leave it out.

>TRBV7-2|.|TRBJ2-5|.
TGTGCCAGCAGCCTTAGGGCGGAAAGGGCCCAGTACTTC
CASSLRAERAQYF
>TRBV2|.|TRBJ1-1|.
TGTGCCAGCAGTGTGGCTCCGCCGGAGAACACTGAAGCTTTCTTT
CASSVAPPENTEAFF
>TRBV4-1|.|TRBJ1-2|.
TGCGCCAGCAGCCAAACGGGCCTTGATCTCTATGGCTACACCTTC
CASSQTGLDLYGYTF
>TRBV4-3|.|TRBJ1-4|.
TGCGCCAGCAGCCAAGATCCCGGGGGGTATAATGAAAAACTGTTTTTT
CASSQDPGGYNEKLFF
>TRBV6-5|TRBD1|TRBJ2-7|.
TGTGCCAGCAGTTACTCGGGACAGCGTCCCTACGAGCAGTACTTC
CASSYSGQRPYEQYF
>TRBV5-1|.|TRBJ1-2|.
TGCGCCAGCAGCTCGACAGGAACGGGCTACACCTTC
CASSSTGTGYTF
>TRBV6-2/TRBV6-3|TRBD1|TRBJ1-2|.
TGTGCCAGCAGTTACCACTCTTCGACAGGGGGTCCTCTTGGTTATGGCTACACCTTC
CASSYHSSTGGPLGYGYTF
>TRBV7-9|.|TRBJ2-2|.
TGTGCCAGCAGCCGAAACAGGTGGGGGGACACCGGGGAGCTGTTTTTT
CASSRNRWGDTGELFF
>TRBV28|.|TRBJ1-2|.
TGTGCCAGCAGTGAGTCGGGGGGAATCAACTATGGCTACACCTTC
CASSESGGINYGYTF
>TRBV19|.|TRBJ2-6|.
TGTGCCAGTAGTATCCTCCCCCGTGGGGCCAACGTCCTGACTTTC
CASSILPRGANVLTF
>TRBV6-5|.|TRBJ1-1|.
TGTGCCAGCAGTTACTCATACTCAGGGCCGATTGGAGCTTTCTTT
CASSYSYSGPIGAFF
>TRBV7-2|TRBD2|TRBJ2-7|once
TGTGCCAGCAGCTTAGAGGAAATAGCGGGGAGGTACGAGCAGTACTTC
CASSLEEIAGRYEQYF
>TRBV18|.|TRBJ1-1|.
TGTGCCAGCTCACCACCGAACGGCTTGAACACTGAAGCTTTCTTT
CASSPPNGLNTEAFF
>TRBV19|.|TRBJ2-3|.
TGTGCCAGTAGGGCCCAGGGCTCGAGCACAGATACGCAGTATTTT
CASRAQGSSTDTQYF
>TRBV18|.|TRBJ1-1|.
TGTGCCAGCTCTCCGATGAGTGTAGAGTTCACTGAAGCTTTCTTT
CASSPMSVEFTEAFF
>TRBV7-3|.|TRBJ2-3|.
TGTGCCAGCAGCTCTCAGGGTGTGGATACGCAGTATTTT
CASSSQGVDTQYF
>TRBV7-2|.|TRBJ1-4|.
TGTGCCAGCAGCTTAGAGGTGGGGGTGACGTCGAAAAAACTGTTTTTT
CASSLEVGVTSKKLFF
>TRBV30|.|TRBJ2-1|.
TGTGCCTGGAGTGTAGTGGGGAATGAGCAGTTCTTC
CAWSVVGNEQFF
>TRBV5-1|TRBD1|TRBJ1-4|.
TGCGCCAGCAGCTTGTACGGGACAGGGGGTGAAAAACTGTTTTTT
CASSLYGTGGEKLFF
>TRBV7-3|TRBD1|TRBJ2-5|once
TGTGCCAGCAGCCCGACAGGGTCGTGGGAGACCCAGTACTTC
CASSPTGSWETQYF
>TRBV6-5|.|TRBJ1-5|.
TGTGCCAGCAGTTACGGACTTAATCAGCCCCAGCATTTT
CASSYGLNQPQHF
>TRBV11-1|.|TRBJ1-2|.
TGTGCCAGCAGCCAGCCGATTGGGGGGTCGGCCTATGGCTACACCTTC
CASSQPIGGSAYGYTF
>TRBV9|TRBD2|TRBJ2-3|.
TGTGCCAGCAGCCCCCCGGGTGGGCTAGCGGGAGATACGCAGTATTTT
CASSPPGGLAGDTQYF
>TRBV7-2|.|TRBJ1-5|.
TGTGCCAGCAGCTTAGCACTCAATAGCAATCAGCCCCAGCATTTT
CASSLALNSNQPQHF
>TRBV2|.|TRBJ1-1|.
TGTGCCAGCAACCAATTAGGGACATTCAACGGATTT
CASNQLGTFNGF
>TRBV4-2|.|TRBJ1-2|.
TGTGCCAGCAGCCAAGATCGTCCAGGGGGCTACACCTTC
CASSQDRPGGYTF
>TRBV9|TRBD1|TRBJ1-5|once
TGTGCCAGCAGCGTAGGGACAGGGGGTCAGCCCCAGCATTTT
CASSVGTGGQPQHF
>TRBV19|.|TRBJ1-2|.
TGTGCCAGTAGCCCTCGAGCGGGGGGCACTAACTATGGCTACACCTTC
CASSPRAGGTNYGYTF
>TRBV28|.|TRBJ1-1|.
TGTGCCAGCATTTTACCAGGGCGGACTGAAGCTTTCTTT
CASILPGRTEAFF
>TRBV4-3|.|TRBJ1-4|.
TGCGCCAGCAGCCAAGATTCACTCGGTGACCCTAATGAAAAACTGTTTTTT
CASSQDSLGDPNEKLFF
>TRBV6-5|TRBD1|TRBJ2-7|.
TGTGCCAGCAGTAACCCCGGGACAGCCACTGGCGAGCAGTACTTC
CASSNPGTATGEQYF
>TRBV6-6|TRBD1|TRBJ1-6|.
TGTGCCAGCAGTTATACTGGACAGGGTTTGGGATCACCCCTCCACTTT
CASSYTGQGLGSPLHF
>TRBV12-3/TRBV12-4|.|TRBJ2-1|.
TGTGCCAGCCGGATGGTAGGCAATGAGCAGTTCTTC
CASRMVGNEQFF
>TRBV2|.|TRBJ2-7|.
TGTGCCAGCAGCCACGACTCCTACGAGCAGTACTTC
CASSHDSYEQYF
>TRBV7-8|.|TRBJ1-3|.
TGTGCCAGCAGCCACGACGGTTACTCTGGAAACACCATATATTTT
CASSHDGYSGNTIYF
>TRBV24-1|.|TRBJ1-4|.
TGTGCCACCAGTGATGCAGGACCTTCTACTAATGAAAAACTGTTTTTT
CATSDAGPSTNEKLFF
>TRBV12-3/TRBV12-4|.|TRBJ2-1|.
TGTGCCAGCACCCTGATTGGAGCCAATGAGCAGTTCTTC
CASTLIGANEQFF
>TRBV27|TRBD1|TRBJ1-1|.
TGTGCCAGCAGTGGAAACAGGGGCGACACTGAAGCTTTCTTT
CASSGNRGDTEAFF
>TRBV7-9|.|TRBJ1-2|.
TGTGCCAGCAGCTTAGGTGGGGGCGGCTACACCTTC
CASSLGGGGYTF
>TRBV5-1|.|TRBJ2-5|.
TGCGCCAGCAGCTTGGAGGATCGGGGAGGGACCCAGTACTTC
CASSLEDRGGTQYF
>TRBV6-5|TRBD1|TRBJ2-7|.
TGTGCCAACCCCCAGGGGGCTGGCTACGAGCAGTACTTC
CANPQGAGYEQYF
>TRBV2|.|TRBJ1-4|.
TGTGCCAGCAGTGCACCCGGGGGTAATGAAAAACTGTTTTTT
CASSAPGGNEKLFF
>TRBV5-6|.|TRBJ1-2|.
TGTGCCAGCAGCTTGGCGGATCTCACTTGGCGGGGCTACACCTTC
CASSLADLTWRGYTF
>TRBV12-3/TRBV12-4|TRBD1|TRBJ1-1|.
TGTGCCAGCAGCTACCAGGGGGGCACTGAAGCTTTCTTT
CASSYQGGTEAFF
>TRBV5-4|TRBD1|TRBJ2-2|.
TGTGCCAGCAGCCTAGGACAGGGGGCATCCGGGGAGCTGTTTTTT
CASSLGQGASGELFF
>TRBV21-1|.|TRBJ2-1|.
TGTGCCAGCAGCAAAGTTGCTTATGAGCAGTTCTTC
CASSKVAYEQFF
>TRBV28|.|TRBJ2-5|.
TGTGCCAGCAGTTTGACAGGACAGACCCAGTACTTC
CASSLTGQTQYF
>TRBV21-1|.|TRBJ1-1|.
TGTGCCAGCAGCTCACGCCGCGGCCCCACGGTCGGGGTGGGACGGGCGAACACTGAAGCTTTCTTT
CASSSRRGPTVGVGRANTEAFF
>TRBV1|.|TRBJ2-2|.
TGCACCAGCAGCCAAGAGGTCGGGGTGAGCACCGGGGAGCTGTTTTTT
CTSSQEVGVSTGELFF
>TRBV3-1/TRBV3-2|.|TRBJ1-2|.
TGTGCCAGCAGCCAAGTCCGCAATCGACATGGCTACACCTTC
CASSQVRNRHGYTF
>TRBV12-3/TRBV12-4|.|TRBJ1-2|.
TGTGCCAGCAGTCCCCTTGCAGACGGCTACACCTTC
CASSPLADGYTF
>TRBV4-1|TRBD1|TRBJ1-2|.
TGCGCCAGCAGCCTGAGTCCCGGGACAGGCGCGATGGACTACACCTTC
CASSLSPGTGAMDYTF
>TRBV27|.|TRBJ1-6|.
TGTGCCAGCAGTTTATCCTCCACATACAGGGCTTCACCCCTCCACTTT
CASSLSSTYRASPLHF